Below are 16 T cell receptor beta chains sequenced from a single sample in a study of cytomegalovirus exposure and HLA in healthy donors. Amplification used 60 Vbeta primers and 13 Jbeta primers. Profiling relied on immunoSEQ multiplex PCR, and the TCRdb table lists in-frame clones only, not all of them. The sample lists about 69,000 clones; approximately 70% were seen once. Sequencing was done on a sample of PBMCs. The source is a male donor in good health and CMV-seropositive.

The gene calls are TRBV12-5 and TRBJ2-5; 10 nucleotides agree with TRBD2. V gave up 1 base and J gave up 1 base; unmatched junction bases: 3. This CDR3 is built from 16 residues. Germline V gene sequence: CDR1 LGHNT, CDR2 FRNRAP. The CDR3 nucleotides read TGTGCTAGTGGTTTGGGACTAGCGGGCCCCCAAGAGACCCAGTACTTC. Residues: CASGLGLAGPQETQYF.

The chain combines TRBV6-1 with TRBJ2-3, with 7 bases that match TRBD2. The ends lost 6 bases at V and 0 bases at J; junction bases unmatched: 3. Germline V gives CDR1 MNHNS, CDR2 SASEGT. This CDR3 region has 14 residues. CDR3 sequence reads: CASRRLASTDTQYF. Here the CDR3 DNA reads TGTGCCAGCAGGAGACTAGCTAGCACAGATACGCAGTATTTT.

V and J are TRBV2 and TRBJ2-5; D might be TRBD1 (5 bases). This CDR3 has 13 amino acids. Trimming cost V 3 bases and J 7 bases, with 12 bases left between them. Germline loops: CDR1 SNHLY, CDR2 FYNNEI. In DNA form, the CDR3 reads TGTGCCAGCAGTGATCTGGCCCAGGGGACCCAGTACTTC. It specifies CASSDLAQGTQYF. The full variable domain, with the rest looked up from reference TRBV2 and TRBJ2-5, is EPEVTQTPSHQVTQMGQEVILRCVPISNHLYFYWYRQILGQKVEFLVSFYNNEISEKSEIFDDQFSVERPDGSNFTLKIRSTKLEDSAMYFCASSDLAQGTQYFGPGTRLLVL.

The chain employs TRBV7-2 and TRBJ2-7; 8 bases map to TRBD2. The CDR3 runs to 15 residues. Looked up from germline, CDR1 is SGHTA and CDR2 is FQGNSA. V lost 5 bases, J lost 4 bases, and 10 bases stayed unmatched. CDR3 DNA sequence: TGTGCCAGCAGCACGGGGGTAGCGGGACCGTACGAGCAGTACTTC. It codes for CASSTGVAGPYEQYF.

The J gene is TRBJ1-5, the V gene TRBV6-1; 7 bases are a match to TRBD1. Germline V CDR1 and CDR2: MNHNS, SASEGT. This CDR3 spans 16 amino acids. After removal of 4 bases from V and 1 base from J, the junction contained 7 bases not matched to a gene. In nucleotides, the CDR3 is TGTGCCAGCAGTGGGTTGACAGGGTGGAGCAATCAGCCCCAGCATTTT. Translation gives CASSGLTGWSNQPQHF.

The chain combines TRBV5-4 with TRBJ1-2; D perhaps matches TRBD1 (5 bases). This CDR3 is built from 12 residues. The V end was cut by 0 bases, the J end by 7 bases, with 7 bases between. The germline V gene encodes CDR1 SGHNT and CDR2 YYREEE (reference sequence). The CDR3 spells CASSLAGIGYTF. The CDR3 nucleotides read TGTGCCAGCAGCTTGGCAGGGATTGGCTACACCTTC.

The chain carries TRBV11-2 and TRBJ2-5; 13 bases line up with TRBD2. The CDR3 is made up of 16 amino acids. Losses at the gene ends were 4 bases for V and 6 bases for J; bases not matched to a gene: 8. CDR1 is SGHAT, CDR2 FQNNGV, per germline. Here the CDR3 DNA reads TGTGCCAGCAGCTCGTGGACTAGCGGGAGTTTGAAGACCCAGTACTTC. This translates into CASSSWTSGSLKTQYF.

This clone came up a few times. The V call is TRBV25-1, the J call TRBJ1-2, with D unclear. Per germline, CDR1 MGHDK and CDR2 SYGVNS. CDR3 length equals 13 residues. V was clipped by 3 bases and J by 5 bases, with 10 bases between them. The CDR3 loop is CASSDRSAYGYTF. CDR3 DNA: TGTGCCAGCAGTGATAGGTCAGCGTATGGCTACACCTTC.

The V gene is TRBV11-2, the J gene TRBJ1-3; 7 bases align to TRBD1. CDR1 is SGHAT, CDR2 FQNNGV, per germline. The V and J ends lost 2 bases and 11 bases, in that order; junction bases with no gene match: 9. The CDR3 has 14 residues. This CDR3 is CASSLRDTGEAIYF. CDR3 in DNA: TGTGCCAGCAGCTTAAGGGATACAGGGGAAGCCATATATTTT. The full variable domain, completed using reference TRBV11-2 and TRBJ1-3, is EAGVAQSPRYKIIEKRQSVAFWCNPISGHATLYWYQQILGQGPKLLIQFQNNGVVDDSQLPKDRFSAERLKGVDSTLKIQPAKLEDSAVYLCASSLRDTGEAIYFGEGSWLTVV.

This sequence joins TRBV25-1 and TRBJ2-7; 7 positions agree with TRBD1. The CDR3 has 14 amino acids. The ends lost 1 base at V and 5 bases at J; junction bases unmatched: 5. Germline CDR1 and CDR2: MGHDK and SYGVNS. CDR3: CASSEWTGSHEQYF. As DNA, the CDR3 is TGTGCCAGCAGTGAATGGACAGGTAGCCACGAGCAGTACTTC.

The chain has TRBV4-3 and TRBJ1-2; D unresolved. This CDR3 comprises 15 residues. The germline V and J ends were trimmed by 0 bases and 5 bases, with 13 bases remaining between them. CDR1 and CDR2 from the germline V gene are LGHNA and YSLEER. The CDR3 loop is CASSQEQDFPYGYTF. The CDR3, as DNA: TGCGCCAGCAGCCAAGAACAAGATTTTCCATATGGCTACACCTTC.

The rearrangement uses TRBV19 and TRBJ2-7; unclear D gene. Germline lookup yields CDR1 LNHDA and CDR2 SQIVND (reference sequence). V lost 4 bases and J 2 bases, leaving 9 bases between the germline ends. This CDR3 comprises 13 residues. CDR3 region: CASSSQPTYEQYF. Here the CDR3 DNA reads TGTGCCAGTAGTAGCCAACCTACCTACGAGCAGTACTTC.

V usage is TRBV7-2 and J usage is TRBJ2-7, with 10 bases identical to TRBD1. CDR1 is SGHTA, CDR2 FQGNSA, per germline. This CDR3 comprises 15 residues. The V segment lost 1 base and the J segment 2 bases; nucleotides outside the gene matches: 2. The DNA for the CDR3 is TGTGCCAGCAGCTTAGTTGGGACAGGGGCCTACGAGCAGTACTTC. Amino acids: CASSLVGTGAYEQYF.

For this clone: One end of the junction is discordant with germline, which a read error may explain. The genes are TRBV7-9 and TRBJ1-2; D is ambiguous. Germline V gene lookup returns CDR1 SEHNR and CDR2 FQNEAQ (reference sequence). This CDR3 has 11 amino acids. The CDR3 region has the DNA TGTGCCAGCAGCGCTGGCGGGATCTCGCTCTTC. This codes for CASSAGGISLF. Combining the CDR3 with reference TRBV7-9 and TRBJ1-2 gives the whole variable domain DTGVSQNPRHKITKRGQNVTFRCDPISEHNRLYWYRQTLGQGPEFLTYFQNEAQLEKSRLLSDRFSAERPKGSFSTLEIQRTEQGDSAMYLCASSAGGISLFGSGTRLTVV.

The J gene is TRBJ2-4, the V gene TRBV4-3; D is undetermined. Trimming removed 0 bases at V and 4 bases at J, with 13 bases between. This CDR3 has 16 amino acids. Germline CDR1 reads LGHNA; CDR2 reads YSLEER. CDR3 nucleotide sequence: TGCGCCAGCAGCCAAGATTCGGCGGCTACTAAAAACATTCAGTACTTC. Its protein is CASSQDSAATKNIQYF.

V is TRBV11-2 and J is TRBJ2-1, with 8 bases that match TRBD2. CDR1 and CDR2 (germline): SGHAT, FQNNGV. Trimming cost V 0 bases and J 7 bases; bases outside gene matches: 5. This CDR3 is 15 amino acids long. The CDR3 DNA reads as TGTGCCAGCAGCTTAGAACGCGGGGGGTATAATGAGCAGTTCTTC. Translating gives CASSLERGGYNEQFF. Filled out from reference TRBV11-2 and TRBJ2-1, the complete variable domain reads EAGVAQSPRYKIIEKRQSVAFWCNPISGHATLYWYQQILGQGPKLLIQFQNNGVVDDSQLPKDRFSAERLKGVDSTLKIQPAKLEDSAVYLCASSLERGGYNEQFFGPGTRLTVL.